The rows below give T cell receptor beta chains drawn from one sample of a study of cytotoxic CD8 clonotypes in ibrutinib-treated CLL. Generated by immunoSEQ multiplex PCR, the TCRdb table keeps only in-frame clones and is missing some. This repertoire shows over 95,000 clones, roughly 57% found once; its top ten account for under 45%. The sequenced sample was PBMCs, obtained after 24 months of ibrutinib treatment. The receptors come from a human donor with chronic lymphocytic leukemia. The CDR3 runs from the conserved cysteine through the conserved F or W. A D gene is named only where the DNA matches it firmly. Clone size is stated in some rows and not others, as once, few, many or a class when expanded.

clone size: NA
V gene: TRBV5-1
J gene: TRBJ2-1
D gene: NA
CDR3 DNA: TGCGCCAGCAGCTTGCCCAGGGGCAATGAGCAGTTCTTC
CDR3 protein: CASSLPRGNEQFF

clone size: NA
V gene: TRBV4-3
J gene: TRBJ1-4
D gene: TRBD1
CDR3 DNA: TGCGCCAGCAGCCAAGCCGACAGGGAAGCAGGAATGGTGTTTTTT
CDR3 protein: CASSQADREAGMVFF

clone size: NA
V gene: TRBV9
J gene: TRBJ2-1
D gene: NA
CDR3 DNA: TGTGCCAGCAGCGTGGCGGCGACAGGCGGTGTAAATGAGCAGTTCTTC
CDR3 protein: CASSVAATGGVNEQFF

clone size: NA
V gene: TRBV6-6
J gene: TRBJ2-7
D gene: NA
CDR3 DNA: TGTGCCAGCAGCCACGGACAGCGGGTCTCCGAGCAGTACTTC
CDR3 protein: CASSHGQRVSEQYF

clone size: few
V gene: TRBV7-6
J gene: TRBJ2-3
D gene: NA
CDR3 DNA: TGTGCCAGCAGCTTAGGGGCTGGATTCACAGATACGCAGTATTTT
CDR3 protein: CASSLGAGFTDTQYF

clone size: NA
V gene: TRBV4-2
J gene: TRBJ2-1
D gene: TRBD2
CDR3 DNA: TGTGCCAGCAGCCAGGGACTAGCGGGGGTACTCAATGAGCAGTTCTTC
CDR3 protein: CASSQGLAGVLNEQFF

clone size: few
V gene: TRBV7-9
J gene: TRBJ2-7
D gene: NA
CDR3 DNA: TGTGCCAGCAGCTCCGTACAGGAACGACAGTACTTC
CDR3 protein: CASSSVQERQYF

clone size: NA
V gene: TRBV5-1
J gene: TRBJ2-2
D gene: NA
CDR3 DNA: TGCGCCAGCAAAACGGAAAACACCGGGGAGCTGTTTTTT
CDR3 protein: CASKTENTGELFF

clone size: NA
V gene: TRBV7-3
J gene: TRBJ1-1
D gene: NA
CDR3 DNA: TGTGCCAGCAGCTCGGGACTTCAGAACACTGAAGCTTTCTTT
CDR3 protein: CASSSGLQNTEAFF

clone size: NA
V gene: TRBV30
J gene: TRBJ2-2
D gene: NA
CDR3 DNA: TGTGCCTGGAGTCGGGACCCTGCCGGGGAGCTGTTTTTT
CDR3 protein: CAWSRDPAGELFF

clone size: NA
V gene: TRBV7-3
J gene: TRBJ2-2
D gene: NA
CDR3 DNA: TGTGCCAGCAGCTTTATGGGGGCATTTGGAGCCGGGGAGCTGTTTTTT
CDR3 protein: CASSFMGAFGAGELFF

clone size: NA
V gene: TRBV4-1
J gene: TRBJ1-4
D gene: TRBD1
CDR3 DNA: TGCGCCAGCAGCCAAGTACGGGGGACAGGGTTTAATGAAAAACTGTTTTTT
CDR3 protein: CASSQVRGTGFNEKLFF

clone size: few
V gene: TRBV19
J gene: TRBJ2-4
D gene: NA
CDR3 DNA: TGTGCCAGTAGTGTCATGGGGCTACGAAACATTCAGTACTTC
CDR3 protein: CASSVMGLRNIQYF

clone size: NA
V gene: TRBV29-1
J gene: TRBJ2-7
D gene: NA
CDR3 DNA: TGCAGCTTCCGTACAGGGGGGGGAGCGTACGAGCAGTACTTC
CDR3 protein: CSFRTGGGAYEQYF

clone size: once
V gene: TRBV20-1
J gene: TRBJ2-7
D gene: TRBD1
CDR3 DNA: TGCAGTGCTAGAACAACGGGACAGCCGAACTTC
CDR3 protein: CSARTTGQPNF

clone size: NA
V gene: TRBV6-4
J gene: TRBJ1-1
D gene: NA
CDR3 DNA: TGTGCCAGCAGTGTACAAGTGAACACTGAAGCTTTCTTT
CDR3 protein: CASSVQVNTEAFF

clone size: NA
V gene: TRBV6-5
J gene: TRBJ1-2
D gene: NA
CDR3 DNA: TGTGCCAGCGGTGTCCTCTATGGCTACACCTTC
CDR3 protein: CASGVLYGYTF

clone size: NA
V gene: TRBV28
J gene: TRBJ1-5
D gene: NA
CDR3 DNA: TGTGCCAGCAGCCTTAACAGGGTTCAGCCCCAGCATTTT
CDR3 protein: CASSLNRVQPQHF

clone size: NA
V gene: TRBV28
J gene: TRBJ2-7
D gene: TRBD1
CDR3 DNA: TGTGCCAGCAGTGAGGTAGTGACAGGGGAATTAAACTTCGGCTCCTACGAGCAGTACTTC
CDR3 protein: CASSEVVTGELNFGSYEQYF

clone size: NA
V gene: TRBV6-1
J gene: TRBJ1-4
D gene: TRBD1
CDR3 DNA: TGTGCCAGCAGTGGACAGGGGAACGAAAAACTGTTTTTT
CDR3 protein: CASSGQGNEKLFF

clone size: NA
V gene: TRBV7-6
J gene: TRBJ1-6
D gene: NA
CDR3 DNA: TGTGCCACCCCAGCCCCCCCCAACCGTACGGGACATAGTAATTCACCCCTCCACTTT
CDR3 protein: CATPAPPNRTGHSNSPLHF

clone size: NA
V gene: TRBV5-4
J gene: TRBJ1-2
D gene: NA
CDR3 DNA: TGTGCCAGCAGCTTGGCAATGGAAGGCTACACCTTC
CDR3 protein: CASSLAMEGYTF

clone size: NA
V gene: TRBV4-1
J gene: TRBJ2-1
D gene: NA
CDR3 DNA: TGCGCCAGCAGCCCATACCAGGGACCTGAGCAGTTCTTC
CDR3 protein: CASSPYQGPEQFF

clone size: NA
V gene: TRBV29-1
J gene: TRBJ2-1
D gene: TRBD1
CDR3 DNA: TGCAGCGTTGAAGGAGCACAGGGGGCTAATGAGCAGTTCTTC
CDR3 protein: CSVEGAQGANEQFF

clone size: NA
V gene: TRBV30
J gene: TRBJ1-4
D gene: NA
CDR3 DNA: TGTGCCTGGAGAGGGGGGCCCGGTGAAAAACTGTTTTTT
CDR3 protein: CAWRGGPGEKLFF

clone size: NA
V gene: TRBV11-3
J gene: TRBJ2-1
D gene: NA
CDR3 DNA: TGTGCCAGCAGCTCGCAAAACTTGGGAATCAATGAGCAGTTCTTC
CDR3 protein: CASSSQNLGINEQFF

clone size: few
V gene: TRBV28
J gene: TRBJ2-1
D gene: TRBD2
CDR3 DNA: TGTGCCAGCAGTCGGGCGGGGGGTGGTAATGAGCAGTTCTTC
CDR3 protein: CASSRAGGGNEQFF

clone size: NA
V gene: TRBV7-2
J gene: TRBJ2-4
D gene: TRBD2
CDR3 DNA: TGTGCCAGCAGCTCCCCCGGGACTAGCGGGGGGGCAGCCAAAAACATTCAGTACTTC
CDR3 protein: CASSSPGTSGGAAKNIQYF

clone size: few
V gene: TRBV23-1
J gene: TRBJ1-5
D gene: NA
CDR3 DNA: TGCGCCAGCAGTCAAAAGGGTTTCTGCAATCAGCCCCAGCATTTT
CDR3 protein: CASSQKGFCNQPQHF